Shown below are 23 T cell receptor beta chains from a single sample sequenced in a study of CD8+ T cells in alopecia areata. Following RNA extraction, reverse transcription yielded cDNA that acted as the sequencing template. The assay was immunoSEQ multiplex PCR, and TCRdb's table has in-frame clones only and misses some. The sample includes 140,000 to 150,000 clones, roughly 64% seen only once; the top ten take roughly 6.5%. Sample: CD4+ T cells sorted from blood, taken at week 0. The receptors were sampled from a human donor with alopecia areata.

V usage is TRBV4-3 and J usage is TRBJ1-1; 9 nucleotides match TRBD1. The junction had 9 bases not matched to a gene; V was cut back by 4 bases and J by 9 bases. The CDR3 sequence is 14 residues long. The germline V gene encodes CDR1 LGHNA and CDR2 YSLEER. The CDR3 here is CASSLTGDRVKAFF. CDR3 DNA sequence: TGCGCCAGCAGCCTAACAGGGGACAGGGTGAAAGCTTTCTTT.

The table lists this clone with a few counts. This rearrangement joins TRBV7-9 to TRBJ2-5; D may be TRBD2 (6 bases). CDR1 is SEHNR, CDR2 FQNEAQ, per germline (reference sequence). There are 18 residues in the CDR3. The V end lost 5 bases, the J end lost 2 bases, and 24 bases lay between the germline ends. CDR3 in DNA: TGTGCCAGCAGCCTAACCCAACAGACCGGGACTCGGCAAGAGACCCAGTACTTC. Its translation: CASSLTQQTGTRQETQYF.

Turning to this clone: Other DNA sequences within the sample encode an identical CDR3. The rearrangement joins TRBV30 to TRBJ2-1; no reliable D call. Germline-derived CDR1 and CDR2 are GTSNPN and SVGIG (reference sequence). The CDR3 length is 11 residues. V lost 0 bases to trimming and J lost 8 bases, with 5 bases between them. CDR3 region: CAWSVLDEQFF. The CDR3 DNA reads TGTGCCTGGAGTGTTCTGGATGAGCAGTTCTTC.

The chain joins TRBV5-1 to TRBJ2-6; TRBD1 matches at 7 bases. From germline, CDR1 is SGHRS and CDR2 YFSETQ. This CDR3 spans 16 amino acids. V lost 2 bases to trimming and J lost 2 bases; unmatched junction nucleotides: 4. CDR3 DNA: TGCGCCAGCAGCTTACAGGGGTCTGCTGGGGCCAACGTCCTGACTTTC. Protein: CASSLQGSAGANVLTF.

The chain combines TRBV30 with TRBJ2-3; 7 bases map to TRBD2. The CDR3 runs to 17 residues. V gave up 0 bases and J gave up 0 bases; unmatched junction bases: 9. Germline loops: CDR1 GTSNPN, CDR2 SVGIG (reference sequence). The CDR3 protein is CAWSVRSSGTSTDTQYF. For the CDR3, the DNA is TGTGCCTGGAGTGTACGATCTAGCGGTACTAGCACAGATACGCAGTATTTT.

About this clone: Other DNA sequences in the same sample also yield this CDR3. V gene TRBV18 combines with J gene TRBJ1-1; no clear D. The CDR3 covers 13 residues. Germline-derived CDR1 and CDR2 are KGHSH and LQKENI. Trimming shortened V by 3 bases and J by 3 bases, and 8 bases separated the two germline ends. The CDR3 is CASSPSRDTEAFF. The CDR3 bases are TGTGCCAGCTCACCCTCCCGCGACACTGAAGCTTTCTTT.

This clone was seen only a few times. This chain connects TRBV30 to TRBJ2-7; no clear D. The V gene's germline CDR1 is GTSNPN and CDR2 SVGIG (reference sequence). V was pared by 0 bases and J by 3 bases, with 3 bases between. This CDR3 is 11 amino acids long. Written as DNA, the CDR3 is TGTGCCTGGAGTGTCGTCTACGAGCAGTACTTC. It is translated as CAWSVVYEQYF.

The chain uses TRBV29-1 and TRBJ1-1; 7 positions agree with TRBD1. The germline V gene has CDR1 SQVTM and CDR2 ANQGSEA. The ends lost 2 bases at V and 5 bases at J; junction bases unmatched: 5. The CDR3 is 13 residues long. CDR3 bases: TGCAGCGTTGAACAGGGGGGTAGGACTGAAGCTTTCTTT. It codes for CSVEQGGRTEAFF.

This clone was seen only once. The chain is built from TRBV9 and TRBJ2-1; 12 nucleotides agree with TRBD2. The ends lost 1 base at V and 10 bases at J; junction bases unmatched: 6. The germline CDR1 and CDR2 sequences are SGDLS and YYNGEE. The CDR3 contains 15 residues. The CDR3 spells CASSVIATSGGEQFF. As DNA, the CDR3 is TGTGCCAGCAGCGTAATCGCGACTAGCGGGGGAGAGCAGTTCTTC.

The chain is built from TRBV20-1 and TRBJ2-7, with D uncertain. Germline CDR1 DFQATT, CDR2 SNEGSKA (reference sequence). The CDR3 is 10 amino acids. DNA for the CDR3: TGCAGCTCGAAACGGAACGAGCAGTACTTC. Translating it yields CSSKRNEQYF.

The chain is built from TRBV11-2 and TRBJ2-1; 10 positions agree with TRBD2. Germline V lookup: CDR1 SGHAT, CDR2 FQNNGV. J was trimmed by 5 bases and V by 1 base; bases with no gene match: 8. This CDR3 is built from 17 residues. Written as DNA, the CDR3 is TGTGCCAGCAGCTTAGGAGTAGCGGGGGGCCCTAACAATGAGCAGTTCTTC. It codes for CASSLGVAGGPNNEQFF.

About this clone: Other DNA sequences within the sample encode an identical CDR3. The chain combines TRBV7-9 with TRBJ2-3; D tentatively fits TRBD1 or TRBD2 (6 bases each). Trimming cost V 5 bases and J 4 bases, with 10 bases left between them. In germline, CDR1 is SEHNR, CDR2 FQNEAQ (reference sequence). This CDR3 contains 13 residues. The DNA for the CDR3 is TGTGCCAGCAGCCCCCGGGGGCCAGATACGCAGTATTTT. Translation: CASSPRGPDTQYF. Combining the CDR3 with reference TRBV7-9 and TRBJ2-3 gives the whole variable domain DTGVSQNPRHKITKRGQNVTFRCDPISEHNRLYWYRQTLGQGPEFLTYFQNEAQLEKSRLLSDRFSAERPKGSFSTLEIQRTEQGDSAMYLCASSPRGPDTQYFGPGTRLTVL.

This chain links TRBV13 with TRBJ1-5, with D possibly TRBD1 on 5 matching bases. Germline CDR1 reads PRHDT; CDR2 reads FYEKMQ (reference sequence). The CDR3 covers 16 residues. Trimming stripped 3 bases from V and 0 bases from J, with 12 bases between. In DNA, the CDR3 is TGTGCCAGCAGCTTTGGGACTCCCTTTAGCAATCAGCCCCAGCATTTT. Translating gives CASSFGTPFSNQPQHF.

This clone came up a few times. The V call is TRBV2, the J call TRBJ2-1, with D maybe TRBD2 (5 bases). Per the germline V gene, CDR1 is SNHLY and CDR2 is FYNNEI. Between the trimmed V and J ends, which lost 5 bases and 5 bases, there was a span of 10 bases. This CDR3 comprises 13 residues. CDR3 amino acids: CASSTVRDNEQFF. CDR3 in DNA: TGTGCCAGCAGTACAGTGAGGGACAATGAGCAGTTCTTC. Supplemented by reference TRBV2 and TRBJ2-1, the full variable domain reads EPEVTQTPSHQVTQMGQEVILRCVPISNHLYFYWYRQILGQKVEFLVSFYNNEISEKSEIFDDQFSVERPDGSNFTLKIRSTKLEDSAMYFCASSTVRDNEQFFGPGTRLTVL.

The J gene is TRBJ1-5, the V gene TRBV6-5; no clear D. In germline, CDR1 is MNHEY, CDR2 SVGAGI. The CDR3 has 15 amino acids. Trimming took off 6 bases at V and 0 bases at J, with 12 bases between the two ends. CDR3 bases: TGTGCCAGCAGGAAACAGTCTTATAGCAATCAGCCCCAGCATTTT. It codes for CASRKQSYSNQPQHF.

The chain uses TRBV27 and TRBJ1-5; 7 positions agree with TRBD1. CDR1 and CDR2 from the germline V gene are MNHEY and SMNVEV (reference sequence). The CDR3 is 14 residues long. With 6 bases clipped from V and 3 bases from J, the junction kept 5 bases outside the gene matches. The CDR3 loop is CASSFGQANQPQHF. As DNA, the CDR3 is TGTGCCAGCAGCTTCGGACAGGCCAATCAGCCCCAGCATTTT.

This clone occurred once. The chain links TRBV5-1 to TRBJ1-2; unclear D gene. V dropped 4 bases and J dropped 5 bases, with 9 bases sitting between them. Per germline, CDR1 SGHRS and CDR2 YFSETQ. The CDR3 is made up of 12 amino acids. The CDR3 coding sequence is TGCGCCAGCAGCGCGGACCTTTATGGCTACACCTTC. As protein: CASSADLYGYTF.

The V and J genes are TRBV5-1 and TRBJ2-1; possible D gene TRBD1, 6 bases. V shed 0 bases and J shed 5 bases, with 12 bases lying between them. Germline loops: CDR1 SGHRS, CDR2 YFSETQ. The CDR3 is 15 residues long. CDR3 sequence (DNA): TGCGCCAGCAGCTTGGATCAGGGGTTACACAATGAGCAGTTCTTC. Amino acid sequence: CASSLDQGLHNEQFF.

The gene calls are TRBV5-1 and TRBJ2-5; no reliable D call. Germline CDR1 and CDR2: SGHRS and YFSETQ. This CDR3 has 14 residues. The V end was cut by 2 bases, the J end by 3 bases, with 11 bases between. The CDR3 protein is CASSLVNPEETQYF. The CDR3 nucleotides are TGCGCCAGCAGCTTAGTAAACCCTGAAGAGACCCAGTACTTC.

In DNA, the CDR3 is TGTGCCAGCAGCTTAGCCTCCGGGACAGTAAGTCAAGAGACCCAGTACTTC. This encodes CASSLASGTVSQETQYF. This sequence joins TRBV7-9 and TRBJ2-5, with 7 positions matching TRBD1. This CDR3 has 17 amino acids. The trim removed 0 bases at V and 2 bases at J, leaving 9 bases unmatched. The germline V gene has CDR1 SEHNR and CDR2 FQNEAQ (reference sequence).

The rearrangement uses TRBV30 and TRBJ1-4; the D gene is possibly TRBD1 (6 bases). The CDR3 loop spans 14 amino acids. Germline-derived CDR1 and CDR2 are GTSNPN and SVGIG (reference sequence). Between the trimmed V and J ends, which lost 3 bases and 7 bases, there was a span of 15 bases. The CDR3 spells CAWRVVGAGEKLFF. CDR3 nucleotide sequence: TGTGCCTGGAGGGTTGTGGGGGCCGGTGAAAAACTGTTTTTT.

The J gene is TRBJ2-3, the V gene TRBV7-9; TRBD1 agrees at 10 bases. The junction had 5 bases not matched to a gene; V was cut back by 5 bases and J by 3 bases. The CDR3 extends over 15 amino acids. Germline V gives CDR1 SEHNR, CDR2 FQNEAQ (reference sequence). The CDR3 nucleotides are TGTGCCAGCAGCGTGGACAGGGGGATAACAGATACGCAGTATTTT. This translates into CASSVDRGITDTQYF.

This chain links TRBV29-1 with TRBJ2-1; D is unresolved. V dropped 3 bases and J dropped 5 bases, with 11 bases sitting between them. CDR3 size: 13 residues. In germline, CDR1 is SQVTM, CDR2 ANQGSEA. CDR3 sequence: CSVEVQTNNEQFF. CDR3 nucleotide sequence: TGCAGCGTTGAGGTGCAGACCAACAATGAGCAGTTCTTC.